The next 7 T cell receptor beta chains were all read from a single sample in a study of radiation and T cells in renal cell carcinoma. The time point here: baseline pretreatment blood. Treatment in this sample: 15 Gy SBRT to primary tumor, nephrectomy 4 weeks later. Using immunoSEQ multiplex PCR, the repertoire was profiled, and TCRdb retains in-frame clones only, with some absent. The repertoire consists of some 140,000 clones, with about 88% occurring once and the leading ten covering 9.5% to 15%. The sequencing used blood, collected from a patient whose treatment included radiotherapy and nephrectomy. The source is a woman aged 45-60 years with renal cell carcinoma.

V and J are TRBV7-8 and TRBJ2-7, with 8 bases fitting TRBD1. Trimming cost V 1 base and J 5 bases; bases outside gene matches: 10. Germline-derived CDR1 and CDR2 are SGHVS and FQNEAQ. This CDR3 has 16 residues. CDR3 DNA: TGTGCCAGCAGCTTAGTCATCGGACAGGGACCGGACGAGCAGTACTTC. Protein product: CASSLVIGQGPDEQYF.

This chain links TRBV19 with TRBJ2-2; 10 bases line up with TRBD2. Germline values: CDR1 LNHDA, CDR2 SQIVND (reference sequence). The CDR3 is 14 residues long. The V segment lost 7 bases and the J segment 3 bases; nucleotides outside the gene matches: 2. The CDR3 region is CASKRGGYTGELFF. The CDR3 nucleotides are TGTGCCAGTAAGCGGGGGGGTTACACCGGGGAGCTGTTTTTT. Looking up the rest from reference TRBV19 and TRBJ2-2 gives the full variable domain: DGGITQSPKYLFRKEGQNVTLSCEQNLNHDAMYWYRQDPGQGLRLIYYSQIVNDFQKGDIAEGYSVSREKKESFPLTVTSAQKNPTAFYLCASKRGGYTGELFFGEGSRLTVL.

The chain has TRBV11-2 and TRBJ1-1; D perhaps matches TRBD1 (5 bases). The length of the CDR3 is 16 residues. Germline V gene data show CDR1 as SGHAT and CDR2 as FQNNGV. The germline V and J ends were trimmed by 5 bases and 0 bases, with 16 bases remaining between them. CDR3 in amino acids: CASSLRDQHLNTEAFF. CDR3 sequence (DNA): TGTGCCAGCAGCCTCCGGGACCAACATTTGAACACTGAAGCTTTCTTT.

This clone was seen only once. The V call is TRBV30, the J call TRBJ1-2; D gene unclear. V was pared by 1 base and J by 4 bases, with 7 bases between. CDR3 length: 12 amino acids. CDR1 GTSNPN and CDR2 SVGIG come from the germline V gene (reference sequence). The chain's CDR3 is CAWSEGIYGYTF. The CDR3 DNA reads TGTGCCTGGAGTGAAGGAATCTATGGCTACACCTTC.

This clone was picked up a small number of times. This rearrangement joins TRBV2 to TRBJ1-6, with 9 nucleotides matching TRBD1. CDR1 SNHLY and CDR2 FYNNEI come from the germline V gene. V shed 3 bases, J shed 10 bases, and the junction held 7 bases outside the gene matches. The CDR3 is made up of 15 amino acids. CDR3 coding DNA: TGTGCCAGCAGTGACCGGGACAGGGCGGCCTCACCCCTCCACTTT. Translating it yields CASSDRDRAASPLHF. The full variable domain, its missing parts supplied by reference TRBV2 and TRBJ1-6, is EPEVTQTPSHQVTQMGQEVILRCVPISNHLYFYWYRQILGQKVEFLVSFYNNEISEKSEIFDDQFSVERPDGSNFTLKIRSTKLEDSAMYFCASSDRDRAASPLHFGNGTRLTVT.

The chain joins TRBV6-5 to TRBJ2-5, with D tentatively TRBD2 (6 bases). Deletions cut 6 bases from V and 1 base from J, with 12 bases between. Germline V lookup: CDR1 MNHEY, CDR2 SVGAGI. CDR3 length equals 14 residues. The CDR3 coding sequence is TGTGCCAGCAGAACTCGGACTATCCAAGAGACCCAGTACTTC. Its protein product is CASRTRTIQETQYF.

This clone was seen a single time. The chain is built from TRBV18 and TRBJ2-3; no definite D call. The CDR3 sequence is 14 residues long. Germline-derived CDR1 and CDR2 are KGHSH and LQKENI. V lost 1 base and J 6 bases, leaving 11 bases between the germline ends. DNA of the CDR3: TGTGCCAGCTCACCACAAATAGCTACGGATACGCAGTATTTT. This sequence encodes CASSPQIATDTQYF.